This T cell receptor beta chain emerged from a study of neurological immune-mediated disorders (dated by TCRdb to the late 2010s). Concerning the study at large: Peripheral blood TCR-beta repertoires from patients with HTLV-I-associated myelopathy (HAM/TSP), patients with multiple sclerosis, and healthy controls were compared in the study using UMI-based sequencing. The approximately 110 TCR-beta libraries included longitudinal samples, technical triplicates and paired sorted CD4+ and CD8+ T-cell subsets alongside PBMC samples. Longitudinal HAM/TSP and healthy donors had 3 time-points each (roughly 3-40 month intervals). The cohort comprised about 71 subjects: around 15 HAM/TSP patients, roughly 34 multiple sclerosis patients and around 20 healthy controls. Results and caveats for the whole study, not just this receptor: Expanded clones from different subjects shared no identical CDR3 amino acid sequences, which suggests that TCR-beta repertoires were private in all groups. TCR clonal expansion was highest in HAM/TSP patients and lowest in MS patients, with MS patients falling below even healthy controls.

This clonotype was detected only a few times. What antigen it recognizes has not been identified. The input lacks base qualities; no much larger clone sits a single base away. The CDR3 measures 14 amino acids from cysteine to phenylalanine. The kept DNA is CDR3 alone, 42 bases in frame from the first base. Here V drops 11 bases and J drops 4 bases, and the junction holds 11 bases not matched to any gene. As encoded in the germline V gene (reference sequence), CDR1 is MNHEY while CDR2 is SMNVEV. cDNA was synthesized by template-switch 5'RACE using a primer carrying a 10-nucleotide random unique molecular identifier by which each TCR transcript was tagged. Each sequencing run produced over 160 million TCR-beta sequences covering 15-18 subjects. The RNeasy kit was used for extraction of total RNA. TCR-beta VDJ regions were amplified with primers for the TCR constant region and the 5'RACE anchor, using the KAPA Real-time Library Amplification kit. A first PCR added sample indexes and Illumina adaptors, and a second PCR then raised library yield. After Ampure bead purification, the roughly 650 bp TCR product was size-selected on a 2% E-gel SizeSelection system. Library quality was checked on a Bioanalyzer, concentration was measured with Qubit, and libraries were quantified with the Kapa Library Quantification kit before pooling. An Illumina HiSeq 2500 was used to sequence the libraries paired-end at 2 x 150 bp. To increase sequence diversity, roughly 24-32% phiX was spiked into each library pool. Concerning the study's data processing: The UMI-based MiGEC pipeline processed quality-filtered reads and removed over 90% of raw TCR sequences during error correction. IMGT germline references were used for aligning VDJ genes, and each clonotype was defined as a unique CDR3 amino acid sequence together with its V-J genes. Clonal expansion, Shannon diversity and CDR3 relatedness were evaluated with VDJtools (CalcPairwiseDistances, ClusterSamples), while phylogenetic trees were built in CLCbio workbench. Expanded clones were defined as having at least 8 unique UMIs, based on coefficient-of-variation modelling across technical triplicates. TCRdb reprocessed the public reads (quality trimming at Q25 with fastp, clone calling with MiXCR) and kept in-frame beta chains. CDR3 protein sequences are deduplicated, and each keeps its most common genes and DNA. TCRdb assigned the V and J calls; the authors' analysis was not used. Here the sample has around 76,000 distinct CDR3 sequences; 10% occur a single time. Around a tenth of the sample comes from the top ten.

The time point label for this specimen denotes: longitudinal time-point 1 (baseline). Blood bank volunteers in Maryland, USA served as the healthy controls. For unsorted PBMC libraries, 2 million PBMCs were used after storage in RNAlater at -80 degrees C until RNA extraction. Peripheral blood underwent Ficoll-Hypaque density gradient centrifugation to isolate PBMCs, which were then cryopreserved in liquid nitrogen. What was sequenced was PBMCs. The receptor's source is a man between 25 and 39 years old in good health. Recombination connected TRBV27 to TRBJ2-3; TRBD1 lines up with 8 middle nucleotides. The DNA sequence is as follows: TGTGCCGCCAGCAGGGGGCTAAGTGCAGATACGCAGTATTTT. This translates into CAASRGLSADTQYF.